The text below deals with one T cell receptor beta chain. Its antigen is as yet unknown. Measured with immunoSEQ multiplex PCR; TCRdb has only the in-frame clones, and not every one. The repertoire holds about 69,000 clones, with more than 70% as singletons. V shed 6 bases and J 9 bases; nucleotides not matched to a gene: 13. This CDR3 is 15 amino acids long. The germline gives CDR1 MNHNY, CDR2 SVGAGI (reference sequence). The data were obtained in a study of OX40 agonist ivuxolimab in advanced cancers. Study-wide results and caveats: Clones of CD4+ and CD8+ blood T cells grew by week 6 at doses of 0.1 to 3.0 mg/kg.

This TCR came from an adult with an advanced solid tumor such as melanoma, head and neck, liver or kidney cancer. The rearrangement uses TRBV6-6 and TRBJ2-1; the match to TRBD2 covers 8 bases. Sequenced material: CD4+ or CD8+ T cells sorted from blood, taken in a trial of the OX40 agonist ivuxolimab. The CDR3: CASRGYKAGAPEQFF. The CDR3 coding sequence is TGTGCCAGCAGGGGTTATAAAGCGGGAGCCCCTGAGCAGTTCTTC.